This TCR beta chain is drawn from a study of graft-versus-host responses after intestinal transplantation. Study at large: Every recipient underwent anti-thymocyte globulin induction, then tacrolimus and steroids for two to four years.

Libraries were prepared by immunoSEQ multiplex PCR; TCRdb keeps only in-frame clonotypes and omits some of them. Here the sample spans 8,900 or so clones, over 90% being singletons. The trim removed 5 bases at V and 6 bases at J, leaving 2 bases unmatched. CDR1 and CDR2 (germline): SEHNR, FQNEAQ (reference sequence). This CDR3 is 13 amino acids long. The source material was PBMCs, sampled 11 days after intestinal transplantation. The TCR comes from a human patient who received an intestinal transplant, so some T cells may come from the graft donor. The V and J genes are TRBV7-9 and TRBJ1-1, with 11 bases that match TRBD1. Here the CDR3 reads CASSRTGGSEAFF. The CDR3 nucleotides read TGTGCCAGCAGCAGGACAGGGGGCTCTGAAGCTTTCTTT.